Following are 14 T cell receptor beta chains from one sample sequenced in a study of human T cells and chemical hapten exposure. Extraction yielded total RNA from whole blood (unfractionated). One entry per CDR3 protein results from TCRdb running MiXCR on the 5' RACE reads. The data show around 100,000 distinct CDR3 sequences, roughly 18% seen once. The receptors stem from a human donor in good health.

In this sample, this clonotype turned up a few times. The chain uses TRBV28 and TRBJ2-7, with a possible D match to TRBD1 (6 bases). The CDR3 has 14 residues. Germline values: CDR1 MDHEN, CDR2 SYDVKM. Trimming took off 6 bases at V and 2 bases at J, with 14 bases between the two ends. CDR3 residues: CASRATGATYEQYF. CDR3 DNA: TGTGCCAGCAGGGCGACAGGCGCTACCTACGAGCAGTACTTC.

This clonotype was counted ten times or more. V is TRBV4-1 and J is TRBJ2-3; the D is unclear. V lost 0 bases to trimming and J lost 3 bases, with 10 bases between them. The CDR3 is 15 residues long. CDR1 MGHRA and CDR2 YSYEKL come from the germline V gene. CDR3 DNA: TGCGCCAGCAGCCAAGATCCGGCTGCTACAGATACGCAGTATTTT. The encoded protein is CASSQDPAATDTQYF.

This clonotype was found a few times. This chain links TRBV5-1 with TRBJ1-5, with 7 bases lining up with TRBD1. J was trimmed by 0 bases and V by 4 bases; bases with no gene match: 7. This CDR3 comprises 16 residues. Germline-derived CDR1 and CDR2 are SGHRS and YFSETQ. The CDR3 sequence: CASSDRGQYSNQPQHF. The DNA of the CDR3 is TGCGCCAGCAGCGACCGGGGACAGTATAGCAATCAGCCCCAGCATTTT.

This chain uses TRBV6-5 with TRBJ2-7; D is perhaps TRBD1 or TRBD2 (5 bases each). From germline, CDR1 is MNHEY and CDR2 SVGAGI. The ends were cut back, 3 bases at V and 2 bases at J, with 17 bases in the middle. CDR3 length: 16 amino acids. The CDR3 loop is CASSYNRWGKTYEQYF. In DNA form, the CDR3 reads TGTGCCAGCAGTTATAACCGGTGGGGGAAGACCTACGAGCAGTACTTC.

V and J are TRBV4-1 and TRBJ2-3, with 9 bases fitting TRBD2. V dropped 3 bases and J dropped 1; count of bases not matched to a gene: 5. This CDR3 region has 16 residues. Per germline, CDR1 MGHRA and CDR2 YSYEKL. The CDR3 loop is CASSHPRTSGTDTQYF. The CDR3, as DNA: TGCGCCAGCAGCCACCCGAGGACTAGCGGCACAGATACGCAGTATTTT.

The V call is TRBV7-3, the J call TRBJ1-2, with D tentatively TRBD1 (5 bases). Germline assignment: CDR1 SGHTA and CDR2 FQGTGA. The CDR3 is 15 amino acids. Trimming took off 5 bases at V and 3 bases at J, with 16 bases between the two ends. CDR3 nucleotide sequence: TGTGCCAGCAGCCCCCAAGCGGGGACTGACTATGGCTACACCTTC. Translated: CASSPQAGTDYGYTF.

The table lists this clonotype with a few counts. The genes are TRBV29-1 and TRBJ2-2, with D possibly matching TRBD2 (5 bases). Germline CDR1 and CDR2: SQVTM and ANQGSEA. The CDR3 covers 15 residues. Between the trimmed V and J ends, which lost 6 bases and 1 base, there was a span of 15 bases. The chain's CDR3 is CSVGVPGGNTGELFF. As DNA, the CDR3 is TGCAGCGTGGGAGTGCCCGGAGGGAACACCGGGGAGCTGTTTTTT.

This clonotype turned up a few times. The V and J genes are TRBV20-1 and TRBJ2-4; 7 nucleotides agree with TRBD1. The germline gives CDR1 DFQATT, CDR2 SNEGSKA (reference sequence). Losses at the gene ends were 2 bases for V and 0 bases for J; bases not matched to a gene: 10. The CDR3 runs to 17 residues. CDR3 loop: CSARPWDSELAKNIQYF. CDR3 DNA: TGCAGTGCTAGACCCTGGGACAGCGAGCTAGCCAAAAACATTCAGTACTTC.

This chain links TRBV6-1 with TRBJ2-7, with D unclear. The V end lost 2 bases, the J end lost 5 bases, and 7 bases lay between the germline ends. Looked up from germline, CDR1 is MNHNS and CDR2 is SASEGT. The CDR3 is made up of 12 amino acids. CDR3 amino acids: CASSEPRDEQYF. The CDR3 DNA reads TGTGCCAGCAGTGAACCCCGGGACGAGCAGTACTTC.

A few counts support this clonotype. V is TRBV7-2 and J is TRBJ1-5; 7 bases fit TRBD1. Trimming took 4 bases from V and 5 from J; bases not matched to a gene: 11. This CDR3 has 16 residues. Per germline, CDR1 SGHTA and CDR2 FQGNSA. The CDR3 sequence: CASSSHTDRTHQPQHF. CDR3 bases: TGTGCCAGCAGCTCTCACACGGACAGGACCCATCAGCCCCAGCATTTT. Supplemented by reference TRBV7-2 and TRBJ1-5, the full variable domain reads GAGVSQSPSNKVTEKGKDVELRCDPISGHTALYWYRQSLGQGLEFLIYFQGNSAPDKSGLPSDRFSAERTGGSVSTLTIQRTQQEDSAVYLCASSSHTDRTHQPQHFGDGTRLSIL.

This clonotype has a handful of counts. The V call is TRBV6-5, the J call TRBJ1-3, with unresolved D. From germline, CDR1 is MNHEY and CDR2 SVGAGI. The CDR3 spans 13 residues. V was pared by 5 bases and J by 2 bases, with 7 bases between. The CDR3 here is CASSAIPGNTIYF. CDR3 bases: TGTGCCAGCAGTGCAATCCCTGGAAACACCATATATTTT.

This chain joins TRBV10-3 and TRBJ1-5; 9 bases match TRBD1. J gave up 4 bases and V 0 bases, and 7 bases lay outside the gene matches. The CDR3 spans 17 residues. Germline V gives CDR1 ENHRY, CDR2 SYGVKD. CDR3 bases: TGTGCCATCAGTGAGTCGACGACAGGGGGAGGTAATCAGCCCCAGCATTTT. It codes for CAISESTTGGGNQPQHF.

This clonotype was detected only a few times. CDR3: CAWSVAADNQPQHF. Written as DNA, the CDR3 is TGTGCCTGGAGTGTAGCGGCAGACAATCAGCCCCAGCATTTT. The chain is built from TRBV30 and TRBJ1-5, with unresolved D. Deletions cut 0 bases from V and 3 bases from J, with 9 bases between. The CDR3 has 14 amino acids. Germline V lookup: CDR1 GTSNPN, CDR2 SVGIG (reference sequence).

CDR3 sequence (DNA): TGTGCCAGCAGTTTAGCCCCAGGGTGGAGCAATCAGCCCCAGCATTTT. Amino acid sequence: CASSLAPGWSNQPQHF. The chain employs TRBV12-3 or TRBV12-4 and TRBJ1-5; perhaps TRBD1 as D (5 bases). This CDR3 contains 16 residues. V lost 0 bases to trimming and J lost 1 base, with 10 bases between them.